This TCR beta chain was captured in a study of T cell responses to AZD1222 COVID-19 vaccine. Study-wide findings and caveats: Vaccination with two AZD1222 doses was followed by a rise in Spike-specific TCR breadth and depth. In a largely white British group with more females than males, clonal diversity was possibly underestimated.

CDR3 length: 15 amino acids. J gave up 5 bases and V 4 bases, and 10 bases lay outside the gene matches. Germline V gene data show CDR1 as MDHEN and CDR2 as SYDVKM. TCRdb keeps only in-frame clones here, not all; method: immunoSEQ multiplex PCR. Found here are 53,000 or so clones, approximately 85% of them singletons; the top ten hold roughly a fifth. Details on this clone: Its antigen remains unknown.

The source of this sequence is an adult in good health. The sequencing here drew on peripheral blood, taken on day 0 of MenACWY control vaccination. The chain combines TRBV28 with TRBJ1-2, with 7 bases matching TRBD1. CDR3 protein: CASSYPRQGGYGYTF. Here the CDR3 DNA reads TGTGCCAGCAGTTACCCCCGACAGGGAGGTTATGGCTACACCTTC.